This note documents a single TCR beta chain sequence. This sample was included in a study of CD8 T cells in ankylosing spondylitis. TCRdb re-called the 5' RACE reads with MiXCR, one entry per CDR3 protein. The profile shows approximately 250,000 distinct CDR3 sequences, roughly 8.2% of them singletons. The germline V gene has CDR1 SGHAT and CDR2 FQNNGV. This CDR3 is built from 13 residues. Between the trimmed V and J ends, which lost 5 bases and 7 bases, there was a span of 12 bases. The sequenced sample was blood, either unsorted or a sorted T cell fraction (not recorded which). V and J are TRBV11-2 and TRBJ2-1, with D tentatively TRBD1 or TRBD2 (6 bases each). This clonotype was obtained from a female donor with ankylosing spondylitis or in good health (not recorded which). CDR3 sequence: CASSRGVGNEQFF. The DNA of the CDR3 is TGTGCCAGCAGCAGGGGGGTCGGGAATGAGCAGTTCTTC.